Below are 8 T cell receptor beta chains sequenced from a single sample in a study of cytomegalovirus exposure and HLA in healthy donors. PCR primers comprised 60 Vbeta and 13 Jbeta primers. Assay used: immunoSEQ multiplex PCR; TCRdb lists only in-frame clones, some missing. Among about 98,000 clones listed, around 68% were seen once. The sequenced sample was PBMCs. The receptors shown here come from a female donor in good health and CMV-seronegative.

The chain is built from TRBV30 and TRBJ2-1; TRBD2 matches at 11 bases. The CDR3 has 14 amino acids. Germline CDR1 reads GTSNPN; CDR2 reads SVGIG (reference sequence). J gave up 4 bases and V 3 bases, and 2 bases lay outside the gene matches. The CDR3 sequence: CAWRGLAVYNEQFF. The CDR3 bases are TGTGCCTGGAGGGGACTAGCGGTTTACAATGAGCAGTTCTTC. The full variable domain, its missing parts supplied by reference TRBV30 and TRBJ2-1, is SQTIHQWPATLVQPVGSPLSLECTVEGTSNPNLYWYRQAAGRGLQLLFYSVGIGQISSEVPQNLSASRPQDRQFILSSKKLLLSDSGFYLCAWRGLAVYNEQFFGPGTRLTVL.

This clone was seen a few times. The V and J genes are TRBV18 and TRBJ1-5; the D gene is possibly TRBD1 (6 bases). The CDR3 length is 13 residues. Per the germline V gene, CDR1 is KGHSH and CDR2 is LQKENI. Trimming shortened V by 5 bases and J by 11 bases, and 16 bases separated the two germline ends. The CDR3: CASSYHRDMAQHF. The CDR3 DNA sequence: TGTGCCAGCTCATACCACAGGGATATGGCCCAGCATTTT.

This chain connects TRBV27 to TRBJ2-2; 12 bases are shared with TRBD2. The CDR3 sequence is 15 residues long. V lost 5 bases and J lost 6; bases outside the gene matches: 4. Germline assignment: CDR1 MNHEY and CDR2 SMNVEV (reference sequence). DNA for the CDR3: TGTGCCAGCAGTCAACTAGCGGGAGGTGCCGGGGAGCTGTTTTTT. It codes for CASSQLAGGAGELFF.

This clone was observed a single time. This chain uses TRBV6-5 with TRBJ1-1; TRBD1 might be the D (6 bases). This CDR3 region has 14 residues. In germline, CDR1 is MNHEY, CDR2 SVGAGI. The V and J ends lost 3 bases and 4 bases respectively, with 12 bases between them. CDR3 region: CASSYGQGSTEAFF. The CDR3 DNA sequence: TGTGCCAGCAGTTATGGGCAGGGGAGCACTGAAGCTTTCTTT.

V is TRBV6-5 and J is TRBJ2-6, with D hard to call. Between the trimmed V and J ends, which lost 6 bases and 4 bases, there was a span of 7 bases. CDR1 and CDR2 from the germline V gene are MNHEY and SVGAGI. CDR3 length: 13 amino acids. In DNA form, the CDR3 reads TGTGCCAGCAGACGGTCCGGGGCCAACGTCCTGACTTTC. Translated, it gives CASRRSGANVLTF.

The J gene is TRBJ1-4, the V gene TRBV6-1, with a weak D call TRBD1 (5 bases). Per germline, CDR1 MNHNS and CDR2 SASEGT. The V end was cut by 3 bases, the J end by 5 bases, with 13 bases between. CDR3 length: 15 amino acids. The CDR3 DNA reads as TGTGCCAGCAGTGATCTTAGTGGGGCGAATGAAAAACTGTTTTTT. Protein sequence: CASSDLSGANEKLFF.

The V call is TRBV7-9, the J call TRBJ2-1, with TRBD1 matching over 10 bases. With V trimmed by 8 bases and J by 8 bases, 3 bases remained unmatched. The V gene's germline CDR1 is SEHNR and CDR2 FQNEAQ (reference sequence). The CDR3 has 12 residues. As DNA, the CDR3 is TGTGCCAGCGGGACAGGGGTAGATGAGCAGTTCTTC. It specifies CASGTGVDEQFF.

Remarks on this clone: The same CDR3 also results from other DNA sequences found in this sample. This chain uses TRBV6-1 with TRBJ2-7, with 10 positions matching TRBD1. Germline V lookup: CDR1 MNHNS, CDR2 SASEGT. V lost 4 bases to trimming and J lost 4 bases; unmatched junction nucleotides: 1. The CDR3 runs to 13 residues. CDR3 residues: CASSGTGGYEQYF. CDR3 DNA: TGTGCCAGCAGTGGGACAGGGGGGTACGAGCAGTACTTC.